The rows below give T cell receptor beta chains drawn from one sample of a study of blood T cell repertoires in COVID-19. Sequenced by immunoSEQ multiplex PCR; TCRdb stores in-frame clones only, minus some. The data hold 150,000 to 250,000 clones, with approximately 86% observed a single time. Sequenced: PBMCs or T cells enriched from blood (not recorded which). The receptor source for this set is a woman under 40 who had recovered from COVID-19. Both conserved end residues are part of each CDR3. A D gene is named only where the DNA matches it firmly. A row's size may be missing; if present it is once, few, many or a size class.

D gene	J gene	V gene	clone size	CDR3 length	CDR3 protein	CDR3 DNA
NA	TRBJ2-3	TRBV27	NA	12	CASSPYTDTQYF	TGTGCCAGCAGTCCCTACACAGATACGCAGTATTTT
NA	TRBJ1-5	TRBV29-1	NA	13	CSVRQGGNQPQHF	TGCAGCGTAAGGCAGGGTGGCAATCAGCCCCAGCATTTT
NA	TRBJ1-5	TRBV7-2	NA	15	CASSSMGSSNQPQHF	TGTGCCAGCAGCAGTATGGGGAGCAGCAATCAGCCCCAGCATTTT
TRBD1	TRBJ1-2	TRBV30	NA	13	CAWSHGTGRGYTF	TGTGCCTGGAGTCACGGGACAGGGCGAGGCTACACCTTC
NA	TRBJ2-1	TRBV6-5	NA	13	CASSFRGAGEQFF	TGTGCCAGCAGTTTCCGGGGGGCGGGCGAGCAGTTCTTC
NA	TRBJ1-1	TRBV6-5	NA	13	CASRIDRNTEAFF	TGTGCCAGTCGGATTGACAGGAACACTGAAGCTTTCTTT
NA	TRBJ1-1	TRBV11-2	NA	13	CASSLSGRGEAFF	TGTGCCAGCAGCTTATCCGGGAGGGGTGAAGCTTTCTTT
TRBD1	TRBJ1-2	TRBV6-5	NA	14	CASSSGGLDYGYTF	TGTGCCAGCAGTTCAGGGGGCCTTGACTATGGCTACACCTTC
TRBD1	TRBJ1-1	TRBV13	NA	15	CASSSRTGVGAEAFF	TGTGCCAGCAGCTCAAGGACAGGGGTAGGTGCTGAAGCTTTCTTT
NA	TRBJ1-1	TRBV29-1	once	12	CSVRRGNTEAFF	TGCAGCGTTAGGAGGGGGAACACTGAAGCTTTCTTT
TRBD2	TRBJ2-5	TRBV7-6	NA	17	CASSLRLEASGGETQYF	TGTGCCAGCAGCTTAAGGTTAGAGGCTAGCGGGGGAGAGACCCAGTACTTC
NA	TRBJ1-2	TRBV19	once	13	CASSIWGEYGYTF	TGTGCCAGTAGTATATGGGGAGAATATGGCTACACCTTC
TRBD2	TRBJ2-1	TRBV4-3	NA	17	CASSPRLTAGAYNEQFF	TGCGCCAGCAGCCCAAGATTAACGGCGGGAGCCTACAATGAGCAGTTCTTC
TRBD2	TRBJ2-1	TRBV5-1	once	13	CASSRGEGNEQFF	TGCGCCAGCAGTCGAGGGGAGGGGAATGAGCAGTTCTTC
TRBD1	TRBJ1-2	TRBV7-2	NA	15	CASSPGTGRNSGYTF	TGTGCCAGCAGCCCGGGGACAGGACGCAACTCTGGCTACACCTTC
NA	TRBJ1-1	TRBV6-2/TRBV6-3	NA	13	CASSPTPNTEAFF	TGTGCCAGCAGCCCAACACCGAACACTGAAGCTTTCTTT
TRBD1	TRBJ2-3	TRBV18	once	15	CASYSDRAGTDTQYF	TGTGCCAGCTATTCAGACAGGGCGGGCACAGATACGCAGTATTTT
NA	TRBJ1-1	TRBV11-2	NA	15	CASSLVFRNPTEAFF	TGTGCCAGCAGCTTAGTTTTCAGAAACCCAACTGAAGCTTTCTTT
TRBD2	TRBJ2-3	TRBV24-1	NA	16	CATSDETSSGTDTQYF	TGTGCCACCAGTGATGAGACTAGCTCGGGCACAGATACGCAGTATTTT